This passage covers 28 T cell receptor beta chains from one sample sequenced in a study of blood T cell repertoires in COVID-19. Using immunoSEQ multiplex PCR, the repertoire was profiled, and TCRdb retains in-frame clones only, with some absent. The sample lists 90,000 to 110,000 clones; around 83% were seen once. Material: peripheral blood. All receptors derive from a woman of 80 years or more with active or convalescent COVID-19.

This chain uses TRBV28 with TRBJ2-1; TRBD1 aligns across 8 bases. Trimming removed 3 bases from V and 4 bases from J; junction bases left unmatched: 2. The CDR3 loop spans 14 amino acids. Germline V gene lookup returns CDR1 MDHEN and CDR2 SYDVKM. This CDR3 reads CASSLGTGYNEQFF. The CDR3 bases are TGTGCCAGCAGTTTGGGGACAGGTTACAATGAGCAGTTCTTC.

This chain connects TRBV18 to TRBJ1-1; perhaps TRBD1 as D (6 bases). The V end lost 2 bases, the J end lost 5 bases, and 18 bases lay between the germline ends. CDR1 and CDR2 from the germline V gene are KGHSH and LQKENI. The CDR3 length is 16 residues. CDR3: CASSPMVLTGQTEAFF. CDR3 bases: TGTGCCAGCTCACCAATGGTCTTAACAGGGCAGACTGAAGCTTTCTTT.

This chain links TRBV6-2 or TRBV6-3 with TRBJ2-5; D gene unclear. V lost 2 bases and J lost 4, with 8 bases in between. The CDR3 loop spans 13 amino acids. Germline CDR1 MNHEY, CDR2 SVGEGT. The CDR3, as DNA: TGTGCCAGCAGTTACGTCCACGGAGAGACCCAGTACTTC. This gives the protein CASSYVHGETQYF.

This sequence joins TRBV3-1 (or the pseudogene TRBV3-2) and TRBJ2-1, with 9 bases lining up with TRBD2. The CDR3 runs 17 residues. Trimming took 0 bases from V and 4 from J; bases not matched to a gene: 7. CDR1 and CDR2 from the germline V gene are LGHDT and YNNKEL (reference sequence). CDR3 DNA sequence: TGTGCCAGCAGCCAAGAAGGCGGGACTAGCCGATACAATGAGCAGTTCTTC. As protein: CASSQEGGTSRYNEQFF.

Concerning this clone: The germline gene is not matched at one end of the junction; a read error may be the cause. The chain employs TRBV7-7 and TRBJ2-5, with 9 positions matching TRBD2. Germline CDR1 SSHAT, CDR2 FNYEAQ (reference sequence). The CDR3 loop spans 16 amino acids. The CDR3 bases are TGTGCTAGCAGCCCAGCGGCTAGCGGGACCCAAGAGACCCAGTACTTC. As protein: CASSPAASGTQETQYF.

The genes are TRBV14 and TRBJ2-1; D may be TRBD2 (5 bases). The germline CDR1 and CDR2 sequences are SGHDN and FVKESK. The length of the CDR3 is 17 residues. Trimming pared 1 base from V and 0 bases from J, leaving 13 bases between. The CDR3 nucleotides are TGTGCCAGCAGCCAAGTTCAAGTTAGCGCCTCCTACAATGAGCAGTTCTTC. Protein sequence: CASSQVQVSASYNEQFF.

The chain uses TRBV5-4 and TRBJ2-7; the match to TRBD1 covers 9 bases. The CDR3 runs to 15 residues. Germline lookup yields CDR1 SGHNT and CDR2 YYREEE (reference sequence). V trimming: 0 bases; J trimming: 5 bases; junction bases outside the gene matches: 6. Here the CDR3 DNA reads TGTGCCAGCAGCTTGGAGCCCGGACAGGGGAACGAGCAGTACTTC. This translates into CASSLEPGQGNEQYF.

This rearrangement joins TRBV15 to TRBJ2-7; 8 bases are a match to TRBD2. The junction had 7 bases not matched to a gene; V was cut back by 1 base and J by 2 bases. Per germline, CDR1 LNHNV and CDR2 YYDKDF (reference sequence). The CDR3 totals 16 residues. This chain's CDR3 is CATSRGVSGIPYEQYF. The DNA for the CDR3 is TGTGCCACCAGCAGAGGTGTTAGCGGGATTCCCTACGAGCAGTACTTC.

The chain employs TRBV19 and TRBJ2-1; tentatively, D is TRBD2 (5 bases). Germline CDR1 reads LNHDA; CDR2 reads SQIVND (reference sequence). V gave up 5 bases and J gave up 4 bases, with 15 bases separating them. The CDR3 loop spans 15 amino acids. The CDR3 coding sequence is TGTGCCAGTAGTTCCGGACTCTTACGGTACAATGAGCAGTTCTTC. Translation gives CASSSGLLRYNEQFF.

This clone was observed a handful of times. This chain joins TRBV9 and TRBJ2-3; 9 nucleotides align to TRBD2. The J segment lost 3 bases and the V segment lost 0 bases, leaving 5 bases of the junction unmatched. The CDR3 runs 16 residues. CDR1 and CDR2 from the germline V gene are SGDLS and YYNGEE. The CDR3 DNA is TGTGCCAGCAGCGTAGATCAGGGACTAGCAACAGATACGCAGTATTTT. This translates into CASSVDQGLATDTQYF.

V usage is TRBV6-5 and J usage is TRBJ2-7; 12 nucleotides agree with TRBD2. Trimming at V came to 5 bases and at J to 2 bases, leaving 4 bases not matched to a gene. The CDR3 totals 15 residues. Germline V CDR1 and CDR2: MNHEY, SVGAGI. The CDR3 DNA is TGTGCCAGCAGTCCGACTAGCGGGAGTACCTACGAGCAGTACTTC. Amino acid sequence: CASSPTSGSTYEQYF.

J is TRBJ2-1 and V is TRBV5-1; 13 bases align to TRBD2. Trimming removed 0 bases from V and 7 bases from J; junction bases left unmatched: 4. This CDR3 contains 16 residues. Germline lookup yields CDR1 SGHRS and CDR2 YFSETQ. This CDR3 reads CASSLETSGRTNEQFF. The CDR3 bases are TGCGCCAGCAGCTTGGAGACTAGCGGGAGGACTAATGAGCAGTTCTTC.

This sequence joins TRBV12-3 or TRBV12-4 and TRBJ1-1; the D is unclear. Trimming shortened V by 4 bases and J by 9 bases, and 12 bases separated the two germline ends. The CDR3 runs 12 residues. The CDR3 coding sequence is TGTGCCAGCAGTTCACTCCTAGGCCAAGCTTTCTTT. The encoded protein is CASSSLLGQAFF.

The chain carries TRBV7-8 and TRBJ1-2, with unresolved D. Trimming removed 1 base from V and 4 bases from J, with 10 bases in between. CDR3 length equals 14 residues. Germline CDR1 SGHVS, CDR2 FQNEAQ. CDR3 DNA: TGTGCCAGCAGCTTAGTTTCATTTCCCTATGGCTACACCTTC. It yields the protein CASSLVSFPYGYTF.

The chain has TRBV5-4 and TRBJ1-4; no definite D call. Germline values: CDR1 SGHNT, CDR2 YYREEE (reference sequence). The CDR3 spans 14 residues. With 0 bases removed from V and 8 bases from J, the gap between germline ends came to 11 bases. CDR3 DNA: TGTGCCAGCAGCTTGGGGGGAGGTATCGAAAAACTGTTTTTT. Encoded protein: CASSLGGGIEKLFF.

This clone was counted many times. CDR3 nucleotide sequence: TGTGCCACCAGCTCCACACAGGGCCAAAGCAATCAGCCCCAGCATTTT. As protein: CATSSTQGQSNQPQHF. The V call is TRBV24-1, the J call TRBJ1-5; TRBD1 might be the D (6 bases). Germline V gives CDR1 KGHDR, CDR2 SFDVKD. Trimming took off 7 bases at V and 1 base at J, with 16 bases between the two ends. CDR3 length equals 16 residues.

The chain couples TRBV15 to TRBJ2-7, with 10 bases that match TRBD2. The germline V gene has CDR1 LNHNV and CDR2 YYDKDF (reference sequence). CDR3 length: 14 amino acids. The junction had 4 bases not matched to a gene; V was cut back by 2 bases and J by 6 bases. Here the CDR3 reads CATSRSSGSVEQYF. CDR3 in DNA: TGTGCCACCAGCAGATCTAGCGGGAGTGTCGAGCAGTACTTC.

The CDR3 is CASRETGGGDGYTF. CDR3 nucleotides: TGTGCCAGCAGGGAAACAGGGGGCGGTGATGGCTACACCTTC. The chain combines TRBV25-1 with TRBJ1-2; the match to TRBD1 covers 9 bases. V shed 6 bases, J shed 6 bases, and the junction held 8 bases outside the gene matches. The CDR3 totals 14 residues. Germline loops: CDR1 MGHDK, CDR2 SYGVNS.

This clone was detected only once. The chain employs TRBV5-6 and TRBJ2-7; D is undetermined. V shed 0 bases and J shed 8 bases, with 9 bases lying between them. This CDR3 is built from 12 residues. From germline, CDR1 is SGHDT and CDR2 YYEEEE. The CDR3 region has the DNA TGTGCCAGCAGCTTGGAATCCGTAAAGCAGTACTTC. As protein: CASSLESVKQYF.

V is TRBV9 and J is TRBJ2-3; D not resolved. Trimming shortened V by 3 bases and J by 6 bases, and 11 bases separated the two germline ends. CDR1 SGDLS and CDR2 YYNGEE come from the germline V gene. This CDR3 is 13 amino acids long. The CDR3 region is CASSGLSRDTQYF. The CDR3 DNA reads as TGTGCCAGCAGCGGACTGTCCCGGGATACGCAGTATTTT.

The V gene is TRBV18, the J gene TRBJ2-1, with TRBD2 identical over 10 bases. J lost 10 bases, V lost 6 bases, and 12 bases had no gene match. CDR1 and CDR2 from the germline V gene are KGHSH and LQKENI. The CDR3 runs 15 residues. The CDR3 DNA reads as TGTGCCAGCTCCCCCCCTAGCGGGAGAGGTGGGGAGCAGTTCTTC. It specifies CASSPPSGRGGEQFF.

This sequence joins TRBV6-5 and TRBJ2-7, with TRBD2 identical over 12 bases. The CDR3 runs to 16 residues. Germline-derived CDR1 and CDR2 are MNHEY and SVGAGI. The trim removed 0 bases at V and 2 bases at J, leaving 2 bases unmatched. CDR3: CASSYSASGRAYEQYF. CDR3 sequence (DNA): TGTGCCAGCAGTTACTCTGCTAGCGGGAGGGCCTACGAGCAGTACTTC.

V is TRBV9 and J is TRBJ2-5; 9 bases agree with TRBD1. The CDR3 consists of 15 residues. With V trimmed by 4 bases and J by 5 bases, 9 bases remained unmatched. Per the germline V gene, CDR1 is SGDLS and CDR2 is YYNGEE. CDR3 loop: CASSPRQGDGETQYF. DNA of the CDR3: TGTGCCAGCAGCCCAAGACAGGGGGACGGCGAGACCCAGTACTTC.

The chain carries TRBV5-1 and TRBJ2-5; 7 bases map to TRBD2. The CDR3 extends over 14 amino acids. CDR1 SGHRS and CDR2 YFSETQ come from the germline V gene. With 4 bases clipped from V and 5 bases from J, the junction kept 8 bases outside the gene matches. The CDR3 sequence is CASSGRVRVETQYF. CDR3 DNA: TGCGCCAGCAGCGGGAGGGTCCGGGTCGAGACCCAGTACTTC.

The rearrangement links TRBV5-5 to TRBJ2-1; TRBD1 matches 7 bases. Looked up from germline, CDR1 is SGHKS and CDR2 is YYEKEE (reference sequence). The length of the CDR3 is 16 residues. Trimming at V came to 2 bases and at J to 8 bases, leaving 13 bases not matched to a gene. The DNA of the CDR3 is TGTGCCAGCAGCTTCACAGGGGCTCAATCCACCCATGAGCAGTTCTTC. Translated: CASSFTGAQSTHEQFF.

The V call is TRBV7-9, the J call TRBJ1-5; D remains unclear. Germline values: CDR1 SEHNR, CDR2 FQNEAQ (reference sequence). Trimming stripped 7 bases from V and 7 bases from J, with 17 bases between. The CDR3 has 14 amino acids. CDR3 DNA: TGTGCCAGCACCAAAGCCCCAGGATCCCAGCCCCAGCATTTT. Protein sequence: CASTKAPGSQPQHF.

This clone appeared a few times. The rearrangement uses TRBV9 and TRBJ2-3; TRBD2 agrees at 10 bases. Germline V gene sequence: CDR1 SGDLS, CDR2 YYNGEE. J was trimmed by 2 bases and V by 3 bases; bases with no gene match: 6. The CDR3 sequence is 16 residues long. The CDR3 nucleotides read TGTGCCAGCAGCGGAGGGACTAGCGCGTTCACAGATACGCAGTATTTT. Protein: CASSGGTSAFTDTQYF.

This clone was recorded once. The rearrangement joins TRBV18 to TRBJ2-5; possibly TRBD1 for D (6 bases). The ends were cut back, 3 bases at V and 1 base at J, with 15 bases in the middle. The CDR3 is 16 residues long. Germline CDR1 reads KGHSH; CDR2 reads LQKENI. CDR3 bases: TGTGCCAGCTCACCGCCGGGACACACCACCCAAGAGACCCAGTACTTC. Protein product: CASSPPGHTTQETQYF.